Detailed here is one T cell receptor (beta chain). Its antigen is currently not known. The input lacks base qualities; no much larger clone sits a single base away. From cysteine to phenylalanine, the CDR3 is 14 amino acids long. The entry retains the CDR3 DNA only, 42 bases that are in frame from base 1. V loses 1 base, J loses 2 bases, and the germline ends lie 10 bases apart. For CDR1 and CDR2, the germline V gene lists SQVTM and ANQGSEA. These data originate in a study of cytotoxic CD8 clonotypes in ibrutinib-treated CLL (dated by TCRdb to about 2021). Broadly, across the study: The cohort had ten to twelve relapsed/refractory and about 15 treatment-naive patients; roughly 18 were IGHV unmutated. Responses were partial in approximately 24 patients and complete in 2; after median roughly 69 months follow-up, about 15 stayed in remission and 12 progressed. The response samples were drawn at a median of 12 months into treatment, with a range of about 6 to 36 months. Every remission and progressive disease sample was obtained while ibrutinib was still being received by the patients. An average of around 260,000 productive templates and some 100,000 productive rearrangements was obtained per sample. Cryopreserved peripheral blood mononuclear cells were collected at three points: before therapy, at response, and at either sustained remission or disease progression. Of the approximately 86 people in the trial, approximately 26 had longitudinal samples available. Broader findings and caveats from the paper: At baseline, clonality was higher than in age-matched healthy donors and showed a strong correlation with circulating CD8+ T-cell counts. Sustained-remission and progressing patients did not have matched sampling times, and lymph node repertoires were not examined. Public clonotypes were rare and either shrank or stayed stable during treatment, and the rise in clonality at ibrutinib response reflected expansion of private clonotypes. Clonality increased at ibrutinib response, stayed stable in sustained remission, and fell back toward baseline at progression.

The time point tag for this specimen amounts to: roughly 23 months on ibrutinib. For TCR beta library preparation, roughly 2 micrograms of genomic DNA was extracted from cryopreserved PBMCs. Longitudinal blood samples from CLL patients on ibrutinib monotherapy underwent high-throughput TCR beta sequencing. The patients took part in an open-label, single-center phase 2 trial of ibrutinib monotherapy. A MiSeq instrument was used for deep resolution sequencing, which targeted depths ranging from 1 in 1 million up to 1 in 200,000 T cells, with coverage averaging 10x for each clonotype. TCR beta libraries were generated with the immunoSEQ hsTCRB Kit. The original methods were these. The data were analyzed with ImmunoSEQ Analyzer and ImmunoSEQ Data Assistant, and V, D and J gene assignments followed IMGT definitions. Clonality, with values ranging from 0 to 1, was calculated as one minus the normalized Shannon entropy of productive rearrangement frequencies. Public clonotype analysis was restricted to overrepresented clonotypes comprising at least 0.05% of each patient's repertoire. About a dozen age-matched healthy donor repertoires from immuneACCESS served as clonality controls. In TCRdb, the immuneACCESS table is reduced to in-frame sequences with V and J assigned. These tables do not hold every clone; where another copy was compared, an unresolved V gene accounts for under half, and the others remain unexplained. That table gives V, J and clone size, and the DNA gave D and trimming. Here the sample has under 200,000 clones; 84% occur a single time. The ten largest clones add up to about 4.5% of the sample.

Recombination linked TRBV29-1 to TRBJ2-3, with no confidently assigned D gene. This receptor was obtained from a human donor with chronic lymphocytic leukemia. The starting material was PBMCs, obtained after 24 months of ibrutinib treatment. The DNA is as follows: TGCAGCGTTGAAGGACTCCTAATCACAGATACGCAGTATTTT. It specifies CSVEGLLITDTQYF.